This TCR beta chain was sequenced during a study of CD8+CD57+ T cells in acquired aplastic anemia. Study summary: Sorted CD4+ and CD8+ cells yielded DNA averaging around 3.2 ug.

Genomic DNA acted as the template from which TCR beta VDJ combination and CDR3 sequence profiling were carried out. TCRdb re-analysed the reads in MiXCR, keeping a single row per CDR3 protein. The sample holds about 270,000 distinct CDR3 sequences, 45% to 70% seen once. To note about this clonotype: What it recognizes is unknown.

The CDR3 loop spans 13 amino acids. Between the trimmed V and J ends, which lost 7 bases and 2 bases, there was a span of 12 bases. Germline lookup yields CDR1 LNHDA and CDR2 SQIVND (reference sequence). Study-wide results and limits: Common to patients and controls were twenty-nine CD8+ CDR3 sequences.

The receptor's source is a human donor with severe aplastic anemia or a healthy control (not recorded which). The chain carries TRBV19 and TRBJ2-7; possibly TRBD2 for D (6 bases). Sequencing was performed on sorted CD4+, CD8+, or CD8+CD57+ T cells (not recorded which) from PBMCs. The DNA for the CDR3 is TGTGCCAGTATGGGGGACTCGGCCTACGAGCAGTACTTC. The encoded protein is CASMGDSAYEQYF.